This T cell receptor (beta chain) was recovered during a study of T cell clonality in common variable immunodeficiency. Only in-frame clones appear in the TCRdb table, and some are missing; sequencing was by immunoSEQ multiplex PCR. The specimen has approximately 28,000 clones, none found just once. General observations from the study: Reportedly, TCR beta sequences from common variable immunodeficiency showed fewer deletions and N-nucleotide insertions.

On this clone itself: Its antigen is still unknown.

This clonotype was sampled from a human donor with common variable immunodeficiency. Sequences were obtained from peripheral blood mononuclear cells.

The CDR3: CASSEARGVMKTQYF. The DNA read from the CDR3 is TGTGCCAGCAGTGAAGCCCGAGGGGTTATGAAGACC. The chain joins TRBV6-1 to TRBJ2-5; either TRBD1 or TRBD2 may fit D (5 bases each). The CDR3 goes on 3 residues after the read ends, and that part is filled in from the germline J gene. Germline V lookup: CDR1 MNHNS, CDR2 SASEGT. The germline V and J ends were trimmed by 0 bases and 6 bases, with 14 bases remaining between them. This CDR3 has 15 amino acids.